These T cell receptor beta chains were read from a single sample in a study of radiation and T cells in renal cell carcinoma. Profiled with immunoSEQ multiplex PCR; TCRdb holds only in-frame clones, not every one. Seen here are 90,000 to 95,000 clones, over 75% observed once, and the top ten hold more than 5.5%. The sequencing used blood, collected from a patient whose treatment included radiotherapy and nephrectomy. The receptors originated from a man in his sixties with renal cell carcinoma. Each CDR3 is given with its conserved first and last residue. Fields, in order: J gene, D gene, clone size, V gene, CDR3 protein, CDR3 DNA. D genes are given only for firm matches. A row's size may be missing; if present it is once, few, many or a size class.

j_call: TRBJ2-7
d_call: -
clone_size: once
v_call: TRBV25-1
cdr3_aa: CASSALSYEQYF
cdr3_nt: TGTGCCAGCAGTGCACTTTCCTACGAGCAGTACTTC

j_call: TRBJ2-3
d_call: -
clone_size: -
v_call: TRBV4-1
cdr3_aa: CASSHDSWGGGTDTQYF
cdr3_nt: TGCGCCAGCAGCCATGACTCATGGGGCGGGGGCACAGATACGCAGTATTTT

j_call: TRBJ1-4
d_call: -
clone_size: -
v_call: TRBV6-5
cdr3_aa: CASSSGGNYGEKLFF
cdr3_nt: TGTGCCAGCAGTTCCGGGGGAAATTATGGTGAAAAACTGTTTTTT

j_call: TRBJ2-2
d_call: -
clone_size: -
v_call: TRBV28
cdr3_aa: CASSDSNTGELFF
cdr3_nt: TGTGCCAGCAGTGACAGTAACACCGGGGAGCTGTTTTTT

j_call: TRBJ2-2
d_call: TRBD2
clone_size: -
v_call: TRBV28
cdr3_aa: CASSLYWLAGPSRDTGELFF
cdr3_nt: TGTGCCAGCAGTTTATATTGGCTAGCGGGACCTTCTCGAGACACCGGGGAGCTGTTTTTT

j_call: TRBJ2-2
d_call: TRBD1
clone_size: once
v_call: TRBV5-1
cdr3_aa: CASSLGQGANTGELFF
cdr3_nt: TGCGCCAGCAGCTTGGGACAGGGCGCGAACACCGGGGAGCTGTTTTTT

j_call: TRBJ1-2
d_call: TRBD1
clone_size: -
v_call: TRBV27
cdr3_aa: CASRTGVSYGYTF
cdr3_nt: TGTGCCAGCCGGACAGGGGTTTCCTATGGCTACACCTTC

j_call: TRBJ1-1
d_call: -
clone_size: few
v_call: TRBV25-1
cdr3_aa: CASSVSHFGTEAFF
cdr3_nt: TGTGCCAGCAGTGTGAGCCACTTCGGGACTGAAGCTTTCTTT

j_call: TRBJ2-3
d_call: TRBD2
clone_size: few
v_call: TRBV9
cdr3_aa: CASSVAPGLAGRRADTQYF
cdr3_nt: TGTGCCAGCAGCGTAGCCCCGGGACTAGCGGGAAGGAGGGCAGATACGCAGTATTTT

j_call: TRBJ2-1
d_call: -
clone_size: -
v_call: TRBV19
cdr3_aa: CASSTPGHLPMSSYNEQFF
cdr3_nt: TGTGCCAGTAGTACCCCGGGACACCTACCTATGAGCTCCTACAATGAGCAGTTCTTC

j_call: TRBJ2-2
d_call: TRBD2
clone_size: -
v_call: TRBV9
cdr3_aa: CASSLNSGIYTGELFF
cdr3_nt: TGTGCCAGCAGCCTGAATAGCGGGATTTACACCGGGGAGCTGTTTTTT

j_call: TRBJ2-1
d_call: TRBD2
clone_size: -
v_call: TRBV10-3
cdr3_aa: CASNGGGRDNEQFF
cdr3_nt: TGTGCCTCAAACGGTGGCGGGAGGGACAATGAGCAGTTCTTC

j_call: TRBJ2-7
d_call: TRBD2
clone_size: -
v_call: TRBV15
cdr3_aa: CATSRTSGSPYEQYF
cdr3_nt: TGTGCCACCAGCAGAACTAGCGGGAGCCCCTACGAGCAGTACTTC

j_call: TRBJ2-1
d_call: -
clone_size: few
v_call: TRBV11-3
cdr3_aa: CASSLGPNNEQFF
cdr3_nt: TGTGCCAGCAGCTTAGGGCCAAACAATGAGCAGTTCTTC

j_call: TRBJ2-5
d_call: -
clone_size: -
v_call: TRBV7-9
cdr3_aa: CASSRGNGETQYF
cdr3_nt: TGTGCCAGCAGCCGTGGCAATGGAGAGACCCAGTACTTC

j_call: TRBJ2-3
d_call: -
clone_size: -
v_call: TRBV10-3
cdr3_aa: CAISDIPRTDTQYF
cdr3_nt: TGTGCCATCAGTGATATCCCAAGGACAGATACGCAGTATTTT

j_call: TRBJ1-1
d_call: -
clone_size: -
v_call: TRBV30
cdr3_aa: CASQSWGTEAFF
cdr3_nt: TGTGCCTCACAAAGCTGGGGGACTGAAGCTTTCTTT

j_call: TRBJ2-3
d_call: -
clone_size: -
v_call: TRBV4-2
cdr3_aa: CASSGLVSTDTQYF
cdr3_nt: TGTGCCAGCAGCGGATTAGTGAGCACAGATACGCAGTATTTT

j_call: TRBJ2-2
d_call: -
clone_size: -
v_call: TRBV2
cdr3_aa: CASSAAPTGELFF
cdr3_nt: TGTGCCAGCAGTGCAGCCCCCACCGGGGAGCTGTTTTTT

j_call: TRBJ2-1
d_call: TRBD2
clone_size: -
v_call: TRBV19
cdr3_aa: CASIAGGGPTGEQFF
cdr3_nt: TGTGCCAGTATTGCGGGAGGCGGGCCCACTGGTGAGCAGTTCTTC

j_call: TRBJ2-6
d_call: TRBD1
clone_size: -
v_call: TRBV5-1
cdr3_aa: CASSVSGTGGQRGSSGANVLTF
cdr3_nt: TGCGCCAGCAGCGTTTCCGGGACAGGGGGCCAAAGAGGATCTTCCGGGGCCAACGTCCTGACTTTC

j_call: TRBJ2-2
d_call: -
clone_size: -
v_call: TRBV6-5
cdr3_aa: CASSMTGSGELFF
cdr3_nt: TGTGCCAGCAGTATGACGGGCTCCGGGGAGCTGTTTTTT

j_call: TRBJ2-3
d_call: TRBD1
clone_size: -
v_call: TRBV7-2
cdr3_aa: CASSSRQGGTDTQYF
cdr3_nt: TGTGCCAGCAGCTCAAGACAGGGAGGCACAGATACGCAGTATTTT

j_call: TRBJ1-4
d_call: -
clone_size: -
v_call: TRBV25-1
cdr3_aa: CASSAPGTLNEKLFF
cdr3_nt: TGTGCCAGCAGTGCACCCGGGACACTTAATGAAAAACTGTTTTTT

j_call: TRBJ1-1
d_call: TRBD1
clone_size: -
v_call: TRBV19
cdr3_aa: CASSRGQMNTEAFF
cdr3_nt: TGTGCCAGTAGTAGGGGACAGATGAACACTGAAGCTTTCTTT

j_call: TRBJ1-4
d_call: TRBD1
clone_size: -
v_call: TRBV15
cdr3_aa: CATSRDRGAGEKLFF
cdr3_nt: TGTGCCACCAGCAGAGACAGGGGGGCGGGTGAAAAACTGTTTTTT

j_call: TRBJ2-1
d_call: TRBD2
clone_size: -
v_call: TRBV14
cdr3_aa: CASSPWDGRGGNEQFF
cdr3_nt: TGTGCCAGCAGCCCTTGGGACGGGAGGGGTGGAAATGAGCAGTTCTTC

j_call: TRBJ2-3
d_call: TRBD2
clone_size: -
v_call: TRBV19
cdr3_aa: CASSIGLAAVTDTQYF
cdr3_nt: TGTGCCAGTAGTATCGGTCTAGCGGCAGTTACAGATACGCAGTATTTT

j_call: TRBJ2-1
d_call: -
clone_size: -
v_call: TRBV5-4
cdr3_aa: CASSVRGRGSYNEQFF
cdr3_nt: TGTGCCAGCAGCGTGAGGGGGCGGGGTTCCTACAATGAGCAGTTCTTC

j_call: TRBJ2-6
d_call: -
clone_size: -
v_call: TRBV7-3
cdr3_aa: CASSLGAVGANVLTF
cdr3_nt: TGTGCCAGCAGCTTGGGAGCGGTTGGGGCCAACGTCCTGACTTTC

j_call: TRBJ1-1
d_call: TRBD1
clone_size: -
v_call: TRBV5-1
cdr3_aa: CASSGSGTEEIAFF
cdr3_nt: TGCGCCAGCAGCGGGTCTGGGACAGAAGAGATAGCTTTCTTT

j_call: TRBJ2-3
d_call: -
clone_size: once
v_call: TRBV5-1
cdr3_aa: CASSLEFATDTQYF
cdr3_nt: TGCGCCAGCAGCTTGGAATTTGCCACAGATACGCAGTATTTT

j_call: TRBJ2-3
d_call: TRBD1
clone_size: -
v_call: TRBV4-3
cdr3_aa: CASSRGQGSTDTQYF
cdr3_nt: TGCGCCAGCAGCCGGGGACAGGGGAGCACAGATACGCAGTATTTT

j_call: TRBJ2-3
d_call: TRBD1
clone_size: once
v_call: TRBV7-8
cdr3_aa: CASRRGQGVPDTQYF
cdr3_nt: TGTGCCAGCAGACGAGGACAGGGGGTTCCAGATACGCAGTATTTT

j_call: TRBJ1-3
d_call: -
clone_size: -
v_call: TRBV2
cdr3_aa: CASTPPGTGNTIYF
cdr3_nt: TGTGCCAGCACCCCCCCGGGGACGGGAAACACCATATATTTT

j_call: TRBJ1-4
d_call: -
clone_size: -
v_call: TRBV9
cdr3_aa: CASSVGKGNDEKLFF
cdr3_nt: TGTGCCAGCAGCGTAGGGAAAGGAAATGATGAAAAACTGTTTTTT

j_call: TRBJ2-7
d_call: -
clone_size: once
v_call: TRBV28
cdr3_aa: CASSYSRRAATYEQYF
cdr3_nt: TGTGCCAGCAGCTATTCACGGCGGGCCGCAACCTACGAGCAGTACTTC

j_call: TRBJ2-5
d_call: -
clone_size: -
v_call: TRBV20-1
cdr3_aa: CSAREGPFQYF
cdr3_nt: TGCAGTGCTAGAGAAGGACCGTTTCAGTACTTC

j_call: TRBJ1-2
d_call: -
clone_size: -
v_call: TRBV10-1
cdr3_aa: CASSESLASGYTF
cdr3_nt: TGCGCCAGCAGTGAGTCTTTGGCAAGTGGCTACACCTTC

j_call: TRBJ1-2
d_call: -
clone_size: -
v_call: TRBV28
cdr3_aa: CASSRLPPGPQPGYTF
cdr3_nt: TGTGCCAGCAGTCGCTTGCCCCCGGGCCCACAGCCTGGCTACACCTTC

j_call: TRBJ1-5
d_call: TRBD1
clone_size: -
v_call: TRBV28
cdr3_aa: CASSFHRGGGNQPQHF
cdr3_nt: TGTGCCAGCAGTTTTCACAGGGGCGGCGGCAATCAGCCCCAGCATTTT

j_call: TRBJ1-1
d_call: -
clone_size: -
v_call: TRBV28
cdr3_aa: CASSLGNTEAFF
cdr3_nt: TGTGCCAGCAGTCTCGGTAACACTGAAGCTTTCTTT

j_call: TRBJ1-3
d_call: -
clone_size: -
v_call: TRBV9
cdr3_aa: CASSVDEGAGNTIYF
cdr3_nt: TGTGCCAGCAGCGTAGATGAGGGGGCTGGAAACACCATATATTTT

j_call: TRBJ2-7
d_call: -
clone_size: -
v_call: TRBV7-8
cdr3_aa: CASSLGGGYEQYF
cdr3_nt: TGTGCCAGCAGCTTGGGAGGGGGGTACGAGCAGTACTTC

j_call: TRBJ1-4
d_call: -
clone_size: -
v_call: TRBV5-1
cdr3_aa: CASSLVGSVEKLFF
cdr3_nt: TGCGCCAGCAGCTTGGTCGGCAGTGTTGAAAAACTGTTTTTT

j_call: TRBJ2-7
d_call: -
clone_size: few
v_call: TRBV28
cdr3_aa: CASSFGWRAYEQYF
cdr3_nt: TGTGCCAGCAGTTTCGGCTGGAGGGCCTACGAGCAGTACTTC

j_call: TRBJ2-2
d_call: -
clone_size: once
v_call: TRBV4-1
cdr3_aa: CASSQDRGLNTGELFF
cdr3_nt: TGCGCCAGCAGCCAAGACAGGGGCCTGAACACCGGGGAGCTGTTTTTT

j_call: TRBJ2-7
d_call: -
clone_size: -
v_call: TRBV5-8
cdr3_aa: CASSLVEGYEQYF
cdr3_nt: TGTGCCAGCAGCTTGGTCGAGGGCTACGAGCAGTACTTC

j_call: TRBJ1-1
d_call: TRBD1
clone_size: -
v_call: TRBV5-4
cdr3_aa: CASSQWTGQNTEAFF
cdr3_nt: TGTGCCAGCAGTCAGTGGACAGGACAGAACACTGAAGCTTTCTTT

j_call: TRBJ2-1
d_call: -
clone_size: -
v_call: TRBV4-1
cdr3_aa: CASSQEGLEYNEQFF
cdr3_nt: TGCGCCAGCAGCCAAGAGGGGTTAGAATACAATGAGCAGTTCTTC

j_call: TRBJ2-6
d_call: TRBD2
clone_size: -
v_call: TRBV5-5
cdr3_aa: CASSLFGGTNRGANVLTF
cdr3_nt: TGTGCCAGCAGCTTGTTCGGGGGGACTAATCGCGGGGCCAACGTCCTGACTTTC

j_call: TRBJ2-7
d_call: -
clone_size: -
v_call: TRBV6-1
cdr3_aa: CASTLDGYEQYF
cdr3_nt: TGTGCCAGCACTTTGGACGGGTACGAGCAGTACTTC